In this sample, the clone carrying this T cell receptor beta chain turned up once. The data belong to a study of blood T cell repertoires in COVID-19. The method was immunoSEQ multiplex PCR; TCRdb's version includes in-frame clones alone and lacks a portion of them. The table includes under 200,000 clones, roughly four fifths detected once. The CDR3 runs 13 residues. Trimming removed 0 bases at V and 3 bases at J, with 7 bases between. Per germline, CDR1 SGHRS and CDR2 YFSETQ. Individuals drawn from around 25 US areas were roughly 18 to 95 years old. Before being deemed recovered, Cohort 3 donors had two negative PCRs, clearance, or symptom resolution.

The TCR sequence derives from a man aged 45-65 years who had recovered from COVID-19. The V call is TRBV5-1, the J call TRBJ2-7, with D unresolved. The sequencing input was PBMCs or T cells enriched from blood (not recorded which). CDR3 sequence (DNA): TGCGCCAGCAGCTTGGATCCCCTCTACGAGCAGTACTTC. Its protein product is CASSLDPLYEQYF.